This T cell receptor beta chain was found in a study of blood T cell repertoires in COVID-19. Sequencing used immunoSEQ multiplex PCR; TCRdb keeps in-frame clones, though not all of them. The table has about 64,000 clones, just over 85% seen once; the top ten hold 43%. The CDR3 is made up of 15 amino acids. The source of this sequence is a woman between 55 and 75 years old with COVID-19, enrolled during active disease. Sequencing input: peripheral blood. This chain connects TRBV21-1 to TRBJ2-7; TRBD1 is the table's D call, not checked against the DNA. TRBV21-1 is designated a pseudogene. Here the CDR3 reads CASSKAGTGKHEQYF. The CDR3 DNA reads TGTGCCAGCAGCAAAGCAGGGACAGGGAAACACGAGCAGTACTTC.